The clone carrying this TCR beta chain was seen a few times. One entry per CDR3 protein results from TCRdb running MiXCR on the 5' RACE reads. There are some 70,000 distinct CDR3 sequences in the sample; about a fifth occur only once, and around 1.4% lies in the top ten. This sample was taken from a study of HIV-infected patients and healthy controls. The V gene end was trimmed by 5 bases and the J gene end by 0 bases; junction bases not matched to a gene: 4. There are 15 residues in the CDR3. Sequencing was performed on CD4+ T cells from blood. The rearrangement uses TRBV12-3 or TRBV12-4 and TRBJ1-1, with 9 bases that match TRBD1. This TCR was sampled from a human donor in good health. Here the CDR3 reads CASSPRTGVNTEAFF. The CDR3 DNA reads as TGTGCCAGCAGTCCCCGGACAGGGGTGAACACTGAAGCTTTCTTT.